This entry describes one T cell receptor beta chain. Its specificity is unknown. Clones were read by immunoSEQ multiplex PCR, and TCRdb kept only the in-frame ones, dropping some. The table shows approximately 190,000 clones, with 85% to 95% occurring only once. The sample belongs to a study of T cell responses to AZD1222 COVID-19 vaccine. Overall study results and limits: Seropositive status at baseline applied to only a handful of AZD1222 recipients. Donors in the cohort were predominantly white British and more often female, and clonal diversity was possibly underestimated.

The CDR3 is 12 amino acids. The V gene lost 1 base and the J gene lost 7 bases, with 7 bases spanning the gap. The rearrangement joins TRBV12-3 or TRBV12-4 to TRBJ1-2, with no clear D. The source is an adult who received the AZD1222 COVID-19 vaccine. The sequencing here drew on peripheral blood, taken 28 days after the second AZD1222 dose. For the CDR3, the DNA is TGTGCCAGCAGTTTAGAGATAGGTGGCTACACCTTC. Translated, it gives CASSLEIGGYTF.